These T cell receptor beta chains were read from a single sample in a study of blood T cell repertoires in COVID-19. This table comes from immunoSEQ multiplex PCR, and its TCRdb copy is limited to in-frame clones, with some not included. The sample has around 270,000 clones; 65% to 90% are singletons. Source material: peripheral blood. Source of these receptors: a young man with active or convalescent COVID-19. Both conserved end residues are part of each CDR3. The order of the fields is D gene, J gene, clone size, V gene, CDR3 protein, CDR3 DNA. D genes are given only for firm matches. Clone sizes are given selectively: once, few, many, or a class where the clone is expanded.

d_call: TRBD2; j_call: TRBJ2-5; clone_size: .; v_call: TRBV2; cdr3_aa: CASSDSRTSAETQYF; cdr3_nt: TGTGCCAGCAGTGACAGCCGAACTAGCGCGGAGACCCAGTACTTC
d_call: .; j_call: TRBJ2-7; clone_size: .; v_call: TRBV19; cdr3_aa: CASSPRQVHPYEQYF; cdr3_nt: TGTGCCAGTAGTCCCCGACAGGTGCATCCCTACGAGCAGTACTTC
d_call: .; j_call: TRBJ1-2; clone_size: .; v_call: TRBV4-1; cdr3_aa: CASSQAQGLYGYTF; cdr3_nt: TGCGCCAGCAGCCAAGCACAGGGCTTGTATGGCTACACCTTC
d_call: .; j_call: TRBJ1-1; clone_size: .; v_call: TRBV7-9; cdr3_aa: CAVGENTEAFF; cdr3_nt: TGTGCCGTGGGAGAGAACACTGAAGCTTTCTTT
d_call: TRBD1; j_call: TRBJ2-2; clone_size: .; v_call: TRBV7-2; cdr3_aa: CASSRTGPGELFF; cdr3_nt: TGTGCCAGCAGCCGGACAGGTCCCGGGGAGCTGTTTTTT
d_call: .; j_call: TRBJ1-2; clone_size: .; v_call: TRBV2; cdr3_aa: CASSGARGGARGYTF; cdr3_nt: TGTGCCAGCAGTGGTGCTCGTGGGGGCGCGCGGGGCTACACCTTC
d_call: .; j_call: TRBJ1-4; clone_size: .; v_call: TRBV6-5; cdr3_aa: CASREGKEKLFF; cdr3_nt: TGTGCCAGCAGGGAGGGGAAGGAAAAACTGTTTTTT
d_call: .; j_call: TRBJ2-5; clone_size: .; v_call: TRBV5-1; cdr3_aa: CASSLAYYQETQYF; cdr3_nt: TGCGCCAGCAGCTTGGCCTACTACCAAGAGACCCAGTACTTC
d_call: .; j_call: TRBJ1-2; clone_size: .; v_call: TRBV15; cdr3_aa: CATSRGTGLNYGYTF; cdr3_nt: TGTGCCACCAGCAGAGGAACAGGGCTTAACTATGGCTACACCTTC
d_call: TRBD2; j_call: TRBJ2-7; clone_size: .; v_call: TRBV4-2; cdr3_aa: CASSKGLAGGNTYYEQYF; cdr3_nt: TGTGCCAGCAGCAAAGGACTAGCGGGGGGAAACACCTACTACGAGCAGTACTTC
d_call: .; j_call: TRBJ1-2; clone_size: .; v_call: TRBV4-2; cdr3_aa: CASSQESRGSLLDGYTF; cdr3_nt: TGTGCCAGCAGCCAAGAATCCAGGGGTTCTCTCCTAGATGGCTACACCTTC
d_call: TRBD1; j_call: TRBJ1-1; clone_size: .; v_call: TRBV5-4; cdr3_aa: CASGRDRGNMNTEAFF; cdr3_nt: TGTGCCAGCGGTCGGGACAGGGGCAACATGAACACTGAAGCTTTCTTT
d_call: .; j_call: TRBJ1-3; clone_size: once; v_call: TRBV28; cdr3_aa: CASHGAQYSSGNTIYF; cdr3_nt: TGTGCCAGCCATGGAGCCCAATATTCTTCTGGAAACACCATATATTTT
d_call: TRBD1; j_call: TRBJ1-5; clone_size: once; v_call: TRBV6-5; cdr3_aa: CASSTTDRAFQPQHF; cdr3_nt: TGTGCCAGCAGTACGACAGACAGGGCTTTTCAGCCCCAGCATTTT
d_call: TRBD1; j_call: TRBJ1-2; clone_size: .; v_call: TRBV2; cdr3_aa: CASSRGQGGFYGYTF; cdr3_nt: TGTGCCAGCAGCCGTGGACAGGGGGGGTTCTATGGCTACACCTTC
d_call: .; j_call: TRBJ1-2; clone_size: few; v_call: TRBV6-6; cdr3_aa: CASRIKGGEFSGYTF; cdr3_nt: TGTGCCAGCAGGATCAAAGGCGGGGAATTCTCTGGCTACACCTTC
d_call: TRBD1; j_call: TRBJ1-1; clone_size: .; v_call: TRBV3-1/TRBV3-2; cdr3_aa: CASSQIGQGATTEAFF; cdr3_nt: TGTGCCAGCAGCCAAATAGGACAGGGGGCTACCACTGAAGCTTTCTTT
d_call: TRBD1; j_call: TRBJ1-1; clone_size: .; v_call: TRBV7-9; cdr3_aa: CATRTGTLNTEAFF; cdr3_nt: TGTGCCACGAGGACAGGGACTCTAAACACTGAAGCTTTCTTT
d_call: TRBD2; j_call: TRBJ2-3; clone_size: .; v_call: TRBV7-2; cdr3_aa: CASSYGTSADTQYF; cdr3_nt: TGTGCCAGCAGCTACGGGACTAGCGCGGATACGCAGTATTTT
d_call: TRBD2; j_call: TRBJ2-1; clone_size: .; v_call: TRBV7-8; cdr3_aa: CASSLVGGLAGGQNEQFF; cdr3_nt: TGTGCCAGCAGCTTAGTTGGCGGACTAGCGGGGGGGCAGAATGAGCAGTTCTTC
d_call: TRBD1; j_call: TRBJ2-5; clone_size: .; v_call: TRBV7-9; cdr3_aa: CASSPTTDRDAETQYF; cdr3_nt: TGTGCCAGCAGCCCTACCACTGACAGGGACGCAGAGACCCAGTACTTC
d_call: .; j_call: TRBJ1-4; clone_size: .; v_call: TRBV4-2; cdr3_aa: CASSQEQGGHEKLFF; cdr3_nt: TGTGCCAGCAGCCAGGAACAGGGAGGGCATGAAAAACTGTTTTTT
d_call: .; j_call: TRBJ2-5; clone_size: once; v_call: TRBV6-6; cdr3_aa: CASSYSEGETQYF; cdr3_nt: TGTGCCAGCAGTTACTCGGAGGGAGAGACCCAGTACTTC
d_call: .; j_call: TRBJ2-6; clone_size: .; v_call: TRBV9; cdr3_aa: CASSLRRSGANVLTF; cdr3_nt: TGTGCCAGCAGCCTACGGAGGTCTGGGGCCAACGTCCTGACTTTC
d_call: TRBD2; j_call: TRBJ2-7; clone_size: .; v_call: TRBV3-1/TRBV3-2; cdr3_aa: CASSHTSGGSYEQYF; cdr3_nt: TGTGCCAGCAGCCATACTAGCGGGGGCTCCTACGAGCAGTACTTC
d_call: .; j_call: TRBJ1-1; clone_size: .; v_call: TRBV18; cdr3_aa: CASSVAMNTEAFF; cdr3_nt: TGTGCCAGCTCAGTAGCTATGAACACTGAAGCTTTCTTT
d_call: TRBD2; j_call: TRBJ2-7; clone_size: .; v_call: TRBV5-1; cdr3_aa: CASSFERGASYEQYF; cdr3_nt: TGCGCCAGCAGCTTTGAGCGGGGGGCCTCCTACGAGCAGTACTTC
d_call: .; j_call: TRBJ1-6; clone_size: .; v_call: TRBV9; cdr3_aa: CASSAGGLNSPLHF; cdr3_nt: TGTGCCAGCAGCGCAGGAGGGTTGAATTCACCCCTCCACTTT
d_call: .; j_call: TRBJ1-2; clone_size: .; v_call: TRBV18; cdr3_aa: CASSRDSTYGYTF; cdr3_nt: TGTGCCAGCTCACGAGACTCAACGTATGGCTACACCTTC
d_call: TRBD1; j_call: TRBJ2-5; clone_size: once; v_call: TRBV2; cdr3_aa: CASSVGTGGSLEEETQYF; cdr3_nt: TGTGCCAGCAGTGTTGGGACAGGGGGCTCCCTCGAGGAAGAGACCCAGTACTTC
d_call: TRBD2; j_call: TRBJ2-1; clone_size: few; v_call: TRBV7-6; cdr3_aa: CASSPGLAGGRSYNEQFF; cdr3_nt: TGTGCCAGCAGCCCTGGACTAGCGGGGGGCCGCTCCTACAATGAGCAGTTCTTC
d_call: TRBD1; j_call: TRBJ1-6; clone_size: .; v_call: TRBV6-5; cdr3_aa: CASRKHDRGLSPLHF; cdr3_nt: TGTGCCAGCAGGAAGCACGACAGGGGGCTCTCACCCCTCCACTTT
d_call: TRBD2; j_call: TRBJ2-5; clone_size: .; v_call: TRBV5-1; cdr3_aa: CASSQNRDYETQYF; cdr3_nt: TGCGCCAGCAGCCAAAACCGGGACTACGAGACCCAGTACTTC
d_call: .; j_call: TRBJ1-6; clone_size: .; v_call: TRBV19; cdr3_aa: CASSEEVNSPLHF; cdr3_nt: TGTGCCAGTAGTGAGGAAGTGAATTCACCCCTCCACTTT
d_call: TRBD2; j_call: TRBJ2-3; clone_size: .; v_call: TRBV5-1; cdr3_aa: CASSMEGLAGVNKQYF; cdr3_nt: TGCGCCAGCAGCATGGAAGGACTAGCGGGGGTGAATAAGCAGTATTTT
d_call: .; j_call: TRBJ2-7; clone_size: .; v_call: TRBV7-2; cdr3_aa: CASSYGVSYEQYF; cdr3_nt: TGTGCCAGCAGCTACGGGGTCTCCTACGAGCAGTACTTC
d_call: TRBD2; j_call: TRBJ2-1; clone_size: once; v_call: TRBV30; cdr3_aa: CAWSDQAGGEQFF; cdr3_nt: TGTGCCTGGAGTGACCAAGCGGGGGGGGAGCAGTTCTTC
d_call: .; j_call: TRBJ2-5; clone_size: many; v_call: TRBV6-5; cdr3_aa: CASSYSGTQKTQYF; cdr3_nt: TGTGCCAGCAGTTACTCCGGGACACAGAAGACCCAGTACTTC
d_call: TRBD1; j_call: TRBJ1-3; clone_size: .; v_call: TRBV29-1; cdr3_aa: CSVESGQGISGNTIYF; cdr3_nt: TGCAGCGTTGAATCCGGACAGGGGATCTCTGGAAACACCATATATTTT
d_call: TRBD1; j_call: TRBJ1-4; clone_size: .; v_call: TRBV27; cdr3_aa: CASSFSGGNEKLFF; cdr3_nt: TGTGCCAGCAGTTTTTCAGGGGGTAATGAAAAACTGTTTTTT
d_call: .; j_call: TRBJ1-1; clone_size: .; v_call: TRBV5-1; cdr3_aa: CASSFDTTEAFF; cdr3_nt: TGCGCCAGCAGCTTTGACACCACTGAAGCTTTCTTT
d_call: .; j_call: TRBJ1-3; clone_size: .; v_call: TRBV19; cdr3_aa: CASSLGGYSGNTIYF; cdr3_nt: TGTGCCAGTAGTTTGGGGGGGTACTCCGGAAACACCATATATTTT
d_call: TRBD2; j_call: TRBJ2-3; clone_size: .; v_call: TRBV5-1; cdr3_aa: CASSFSSGGARDTQYF; cdr3_nt: TGCGCCAGCAGCTTTTCGAGCGGGGGGGCTCGGGATACGCAGTATTTT
d_call: TRBD1; j_call: TRBJ2-1; clone_size: .; v_call: TRBV11-3; cdr3_aa: CASSPGTGSNEQFF; cdr3_nt: TGTGCCAGCAGCCCCGGGACAGGCTCCAATGAGCAGTTCTTC
d_call: .; j_call: TRBJ1-1; clone_size: .; v_call: TRBV9; cdr3_aa: CASSVSDRTEAFF; cdr3_nt: TGTGCCAGCAGCGTAAGTGACAGGACTGAAGCTTTCTTT
d_call: .; j_call: TRBJ1-1; clone_size: .; v_call: TRBV19; cdr3_aa: CASSQLTGPGGTEAFF; cdr3_nt: TGTGCCAGTAGTCAATTAACAGGGCCGGGAGGCACTGAAGCTTTCTTT
d_call: .; j_call: TRBJ1-5; clone_size: .; v_call: TRBV19; cdr3_aa: CASTMTVGTSQPQHF; cdr3_nt: TGTGCCAGTACCATGACAGTGGGAACGAGTCAGCCCCAGCATTTT
d_call: TRBD2; j_call: TRBJ2-3; clone_size: .; v_call: TRBV2; cdr3_aa: CASSEWFVAGGYTDTQYF; cdr3_nt: TGTGCCAGCAGTGAATGGTTCGTAGCGGGGGGCTACACAGATACGCAGTATTTT
d_call: .; j_call: TRBJ1-2; clone_size: .; v_call: TRBV4-1; cdr3_aa: CASSLRTQTNYGYTF; cdr3_nt: TGCGCCAGCAGCCTCAGGACACAAACTAACTATGGCTACACCTTC
d_call: .; j_call: TRBJ1-3; clone_size: once; v_call: TRBV18; cdr3_aa: CASSPSSAGGNTIYF; cdr3_nt: TGTGCCAGCTCACCATCTTCGGCGGGCGGAAACACCATATATTTT
d_call: .; j_call: TRBJ1-2; clone_size: .; v_call: TRBV5-4; cdr3_aa: CASSSGGPASYGYTF; cdr3_nt: TGTGCCAGCAGCTCGGGGGGACCCGCTAGCTATGGCTACACCTTC
d_call: .; j_call: TRBJ2-2; clone_size: once; v_call: TRBV2; cdr3_aa: CASGGEVDTGELFF; cdr3_nt: TGTGCCAGCGGGGGCGAGGTCGACACCGGGGAGCTGTTTTTT
d_call: TRBD1; j_call: TRBJ1-1; clone_size: .; v_call: TRBV19; cdr3_aa: CASSRGQGVKNTEAFF; cdr3_nt: TGTGCCAGTAGTCGGGGACAGGGGGTAAAGAACACTGAAGCTTTCTTT
d_call: .; j_call: TRBJ2-3; clone_size: .; v_call: TRBV19; cdr3_aa: CASSIAHRSTDTQYF; cdr3_nt: TGTGCCAGTAGTATAGCGCACAGGAGCACAGATACGCAGTATTTT